A selection of T cell receptor beta chains follows, all from one sample in a study of CD8+CD57+ T cells in acquired aplastic anemia. In TCRdb, the reads were re-called with MiXCR into one record per CDR3 protein. The sample consists of around 200,000 distinct CDR3 sequences, around 47% of them appearing once. Sequencing was performed on sorted CD4+, CD8+, or CD8+CD57+ T cells (not recorded which) from PBMCs. The receptors were sampled from a human donor with aplastic anemia. Both conserved end residues are part of each CDR3. A D gene is named only where the DNA matches it firmly. Only some rows state a clone size, as once, few, many or a class for expanded clones.

J | D | size | V | DNA | CDR3
TRBJ1-1 | NA | NA | TRBV14 | TGTGCCAGCAGCCGTGGGCTCTCCTCATTTTACACTGAAGCTTTCTTT | CASSRGLSSFYTEAFF
TRBJ2-6 | NA | many | TRBV7-9 | TGTGCCAGCAGCCCCCGGTTGGGCTCTGGGGCCAACGTCCTGACTTTC | CASSPRLGSGANVLTF
TRBJ2-1 | TRBD2 | NA | TRBV27 | TGTGCCACCCGCTTAGCGGGTGAACGGGATGAGCAGTTCTTC | CATRLAGERDEQFF
TRBJ2-7 | NA | many | TRBV20-1 | TGCAGTGCTAGACGTCATGGTCGGGACTCCGACTACGAGCAGTACTTC | CSARRHGRDSDYEQYF
TRBJ1-2 | NA | NA | TRBV5-5 | TGTGCCAGCAGCCTGGGGGGGGCCCGTTTAATCTATGGCTACACCTTC | CASSLGGARLIYGYTF
TRBJ2-3 | NA | few | TRBV7-8 | TGTGCCAGCAGCCGCACCCAAGATACGCAGTATTTT | CASSRTQDTQYF
TRBJ2-3 | NA | once | TRBV20-1 | TGCAGTGCTAGTAGTCAGCGTCCGGGAAGCACAGATACGCAGTATTTT | CSASSQRPGSTDTQYF
TRBJ1-6 | NA | NA | TRBV2 | TGTGCCAGCAAGGAGAGCTATAATTCACCCCTCCACTTT | CASKESYNSPLHF
TRBJ1-2 | NA | few | TRBV10-3 | TGTGCCTCCACCGAGACGGGGGCTTCCTATGGCTACACCTTC | CASTETGASYGYTF
TRBJ1-5 | NA | many | TRBV24-1 | TGTGCCACCAGTGAAGGGTCGTGGGGCAATCAGCCCCAGCATTTT | CATSEGSWGNQPQHF
TRBJ1-2 | NA | few | TRBV10-3 | TGTGCCATCAGTGATGGACTAAACTATGGCTACACCTTC | CAISDGLNYGYTF
TRBJ1-5 | NA | few | TRBV6-1 | TGTGCCAGCAGTGGGGACCGGGTGGGCAATCAGCCCCAGCATTTT | CASSGDRVGNQPQHF
TRBJ2-1 | NA | few | TRBV15 | TGTGCCACCAGCAGAGACAGGACAAATGAGCAGTTCTTC | CATSRDRTNEQFF
TRBJ1-2 | NA | NA | TRBV6-1 | TGTGCCAGCGTTGGGACGTTCCAACGTCGTGGCTACACCTTC | CASVGTFQRRGYTF
TRBJ2-7 | TRBD2 | NA | TRBV25-1 | TGTGCCAGCAGTTTGCTCCATGGGACTAGCAGAGGCTACGAGCAGTACTTC | CASSLLHGTSRGYEQYF
TRBJ1-5 | NA | many | TRBV21-1 | TGTGCCAGCAGTCTCCGGACAGGGGGGGGTTTAGTAAGTCCCAATCAGCCCCAGCATTTT | CASSLRTGGGLVSPNQPQHF
TRBJ1-2 | NA | NA | TRBV29-1 | TGCAGCGCCGGCGGTTCCAACTATGGCTACACCTTC | CSAGGSNYGYTF
TRBJ1-1 | TRBD1 | many | TRBV20-1 | TGCAGTGCTAGAACTACCGGGACAGGGAACACTGAAGCTTTCTTT | CSARTTGTGNTEAFF
TRBJ2-1 | TRBD2 | many | TRBV19 | TGTGCCAAGCCAGTGGAACTAGCGGGGAACAATGAGCAGTTCTTC | CAKPVELAGNNEQFF
TRBJ2-4 | NA | many | TRBV9 | TGTGCCAGCAGCGACGACAGCAAAAACATTCAGTACTTC | CASSDDSKNIQYF
TRBJ1-5 | NA | NA | TRBV19 | TGTGCCAGTAACATAGGACTGATTAGCAATCAGCCCCAGCATTTT | CASNIGLISNQPQHF
TRBJ2-1 | NA | NA | TRBV20-1 | TGCAGTGCTAGAGTGGCTAGCAGGAATGAGCAGTTCTTC | CSARVASRNEQFF
TRBJ1-6 | NA | many | TRBV7-3 | TGTGCCAGCAGCTTAGGGGGGTTTAGGGATAATTCACCCCTCCACTTT | CASSLGGFRDNSPLHF
TRBJ2-5 | TRBD2 | NA | TRBV20-1 | TGCAGTGCTTTGACTAGCGGGAAGGAGACCCAGTACTTC | CSALTSGKETQYF
TRBJ1-5 | NA | NA | TRBV24-1 | TGTGCCACCAGTGATTCAGAGACTAGCAATCAGCCCCAGCATTTT | CATSDSETSNQPQHF
TRBJ2-1 | TRBD1 | NA | TRBV7-3 | TGTGCCAGCAGTCGTTCCACAGGGGTGTCAGTCTCCTACAATGAGCAGTTCTTC | CASSRSTGVSVSYNEQFF
TRBJ2-1 | TRBD2 | NA | TRBV19 | TGTGCCAGTAGTATGTTGGGACTAGGGGACAATGAGCAGTTCTTC | CASSMLGLGDNEQFF
TRBJ2-2 | TRBD2 | many | TRBV5-1 | TGCGCCAGCAGCTGGGTAGCCAGCGGGAAGAACACCGGGGAGCTGTTTTTT | CASSWVASGKNTGELFF
TRBJ1-3 | NA | NA | TRBV3-1 | TGTGCCAGCAGGTCTCTAGAGACCATATATTTT | CASRSLETIYF
TRBJ1-1 | TRBD1 | NA | TRBV18 | TGTGCCAGCTCACCTAGGACAGGGGGAGTGAACACTGAAGCTTTCTTT | CASSPRTGGVNTEAFF
TRBJ1-1 | NA | NA | TRBV10-3 | TGTGCCAGCAGTCCCCTCCGGGGCACTGAAGCTTTCTTT | CASSPLRGTEAFF
TRBJ2-2 | NA | NA | TRBV15 | TGTGCCACCAGCCCAGCGAACACCGGGGAGCTGTTTTTT | CATSPANTGELFF
TRBJ2-2 | NA | once | TRBV29-1 | TGCAGCTCCACCCATGGAGCCGGGGAGCTGTTTTTT | CSSTHGAGELFF
TRBJ1-5 | TRBD1 | many | TRBV12-5 | TGTGCTAGTGGTTTGGTACGGGCAGGGGGCGTTCAGCCCCAGCATTTT | CASGLVRAGGVQPQHF
TRBJ2-5 | NA | many | TRBV7-8 | TGTGCCAGCACCCTCCTGGCTGAGACCCAGTACTTC | CASTLLAETQYF
TRBJ2-1 | TRBD2 | few | TRBV11-2 | TGTGCCAGCAGCTTATCCTCACGGACTAGCGGGAGATCCGGTGAGCAGTTCTTC | CASSLSSRTSGRSGEQFF
TRBJ2-1 | NA | few | TRBV19 | TGTGCCAGTAGAGGCCCAATGAATGAGCAGTTCTTC | CASRGPMNEQFF
TRBJ1-6 | TRBD1 | few | TRBV6-1 | TGTGCCAGCAGTGAAGGGGGCAGGGGGATCTCCTATAATTCACCCCTCCACTTT | CASSEGGRGISYNSPLHF
TRBJ2-1 | TRBD2 | NA | TRBV10-3 | TGTGCCACCAATCGGGCGCGGGAGAGCCTCGATGAGCAGTTCTTC | CATNRARESLDEQFF
TRBJ2-7 | TRBD2 | NA | TRBV6-4 | TGTGCCAGCGGGGGTAGCGGGAGTATGATGGAGCAGTACTTC | CASGGSGSMMEQYF
TRBJ1-5 | TRBD1 | few | TRBV3-1 | TGTGCCAGCAGCCAAGACAGGGGGGCCAATCAGCCCCAGCATTTT | CASSQDRGANQPQHF
TRBJ2-3 | NA | many | TRBV11-2 | TGTGCCAGCAGCCAAAGCTACACCAGCGGTACGCAGTATTTT | CASSQSYTSGTQYF
TRBJ1-2 | NA | many | TRBV19 | TGTGCCAGTAGTATTGGGGTTGAGGCGTATGGCTACACCTTC | CASSIGVEAYGYTF
TRBJ2-3 | NA | NA | TRBV3-1 | TGTGCCAGCAGCCAAGGGGACTTATACACAGATACGCAGTATTTT | CASSQGDLYTDTQYF